This T cell receptor (beta chain) was obtained from a study of beta chain features in type 1 diabetes (dated by TCRdb to 2016 to 2018). For the wider study: Patients and healthy donors did not differ in mean age, gender distribution, total cell number or subset yield. A total of roughly 100 million sorted cells were examined across all samples, and the number of cells per subset was strongly correlated with RNA yield. In the study, TCRB repertoires of sorted circulating CD4+ T cell subsets from recently diagnosed type 1 diabetes patients were compared with those of matched healthy donors. Naive and central memory subsets were obtained from all 30 or so donors, but regulatory and stem cell-like memory subsets were isolated from only 8 patients and about 8 healthy donors. Overall results and qualifications from the work: The naive, central memory and regulatory TCRB repertoires appeared to resemble one another more closely among patients than among healthy donors. Patients with type 1 diabetes made fewer insertions and deleted more nucleotides at VDJ recombination sites, implying thymic rearrangement abnormalities. Because cDNA was sequenced instead of genomic DNA, activated cells with high expression could be over-represented, although the groups did not differ in activation or CD3 levels. Because the HLA sub-analyses included only small numbers of individuals, any influence of HLA type on TCRB rearrangement was left unresolved. In all four CD4+ subsets, TCRB CDR3 length was moderately but significantly shorter in type 1 diabetes patients. Shorter templates might be favored by PCR, yet because patient and control samples were amplified and corrected together, any such skew would affect both groups equally.

From its cysteine to its phenylalanine, the CDR3 spans 17 amino acids. CDR3 DNA only is kept here, 51 bases in frame from base 1. Relative to germline, V is 4 bases shorter and J is 5 bases shorter, with 23 bases between their ends. In the germline V gene, CDR1 corresponds to MGHRA and CDR2 to YSYEKL. This clone was picked up a small number of times. Its binding antigen is unknown. Per-base quality was not reported, and no clone a single base away is much larger than it. Each donor gave one peripheral blood draw, roughly 110 mL on average, collected into heparinised tubes. A BD FACSAria II was used to sort naive, central memory, regulatory and stem cell-like memory CD4+ T cells with a panel that included CD45RO, CCR7, CD25, CD127, CD95 and CD27. Every sorted population had a purity above 95%. PBMCs were isolated immediately by Lymphoprep density gradient centrifugation and stained directly without culture. Samples were stained and sorted in pairs, with one healthy donor and one patient per experiment, so that batch effects were minimized.

The entire isolated RNA was reverse transcribed using the High Capacity cDNA Reverse Transcription Kit, and thus expressed TCRB transcripts were sequenced. Deep immunoSEQ sequencing was performed on naive, central memory and regulatory T cell samples, with an average of roughly 3.3 million total reads per sample. Sorted cells were lysed in RLT buffer, and RNA was extracted using DNase-treated RNeasy Micro or Mini kits according to cell number. Each cell subset was processed separately to prevent cross-contamination, with patient and healthy donor samples processed together. The immunoSEQ multiplex PCR was used to amplify TCRB sequences from cDNA, generating 87-bp fragments that spanned the CDR3 region. Sequencing of the amplicons was done on the Illumina HiSeq platform. The authors' analysis ran thus. Synthetic template baselines were used to correct PCR bias computationally, reads within Hamming distance 2 were collapsed, and singletons that could not be merged were discarded. By aligning reads against IMGT, V, D and J genes, CDR3 length, and insertions or deletions at six rearrangement sites were assigned. Within each subset, clonotype counts were normalized to sorted cell number, after which true diversity and Gini coefficients were computed with the tcR R package. The overlap coefficient, calculated on TCRB nucleotide sequences, was used to quantify repertoire sharing. Out-of-frame TCRB sequences from naive cells were analyzed as a proxy for the pre-selection repertoire. TCRdb limited this immuneACCESS table to in-frame rearrangements with V and J called. A share of clones is missing; checked studies link under half to unresolved V genes, and the rest is unexplained. V, J and clone size were drawn from that table, and D and trimming were deduced from the DNA. This sample holds some 240,000 clones; around 15% were observed only once. The ten largest make up 0.07% to 0.095% of the sample.

The sequence was obtained from a man younger than 45 with type 1 diabetes. The chain links TRBV4-1 with TRBJ2-5; 7 matching bases give a weak D call of TRBD1. Sequencing was performed on naive CD4+ T cells from blood. The cell subset or site label here, explained by the study, means: true naive CD4+ T cells. The CDR3: CASSPRQGSPRGETQYF. The nucleotide sequence is TGCGCCAGCAGCCCCCGACAGGGAAGCCCCCGGGGGGAGACCCAGTACTTC.